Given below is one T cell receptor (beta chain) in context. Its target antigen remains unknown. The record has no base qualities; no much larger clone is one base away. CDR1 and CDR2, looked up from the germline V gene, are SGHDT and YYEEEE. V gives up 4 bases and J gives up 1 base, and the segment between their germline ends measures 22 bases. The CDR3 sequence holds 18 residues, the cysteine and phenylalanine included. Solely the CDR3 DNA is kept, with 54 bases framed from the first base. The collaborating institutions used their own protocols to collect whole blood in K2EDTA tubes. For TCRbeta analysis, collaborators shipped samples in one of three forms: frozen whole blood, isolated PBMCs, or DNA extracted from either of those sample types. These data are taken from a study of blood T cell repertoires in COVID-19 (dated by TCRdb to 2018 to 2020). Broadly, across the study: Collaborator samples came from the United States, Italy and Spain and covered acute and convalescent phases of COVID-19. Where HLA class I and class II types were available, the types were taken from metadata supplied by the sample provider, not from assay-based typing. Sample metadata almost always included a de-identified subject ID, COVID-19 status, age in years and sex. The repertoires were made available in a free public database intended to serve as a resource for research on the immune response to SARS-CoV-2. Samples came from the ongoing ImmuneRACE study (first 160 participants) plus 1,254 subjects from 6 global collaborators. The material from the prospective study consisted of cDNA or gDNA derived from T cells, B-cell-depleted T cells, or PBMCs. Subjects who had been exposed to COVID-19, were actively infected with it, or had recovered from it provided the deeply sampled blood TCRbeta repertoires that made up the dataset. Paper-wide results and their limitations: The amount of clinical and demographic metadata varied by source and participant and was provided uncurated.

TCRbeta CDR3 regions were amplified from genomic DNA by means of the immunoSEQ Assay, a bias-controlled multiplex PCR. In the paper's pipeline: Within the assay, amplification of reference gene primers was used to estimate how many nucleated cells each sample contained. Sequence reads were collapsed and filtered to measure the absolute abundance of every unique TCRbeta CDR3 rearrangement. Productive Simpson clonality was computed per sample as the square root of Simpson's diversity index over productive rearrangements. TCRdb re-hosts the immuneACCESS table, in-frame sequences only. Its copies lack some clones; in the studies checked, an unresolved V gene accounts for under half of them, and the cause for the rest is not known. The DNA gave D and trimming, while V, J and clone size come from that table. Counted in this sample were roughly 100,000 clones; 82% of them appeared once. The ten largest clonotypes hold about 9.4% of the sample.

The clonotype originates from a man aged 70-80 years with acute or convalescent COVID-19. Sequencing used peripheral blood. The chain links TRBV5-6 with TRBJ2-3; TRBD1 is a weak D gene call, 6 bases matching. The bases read TGTGCCAGCAGCGGCCCTGGGGGCGCATTAAAACGCACAGATACGCAGTATTTT. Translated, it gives CASSGPGGALKRTDTQYF.